This T cell receptor (beta chain) appears in the sequencing data of a study of cytomegalovirus exposure and HLA in healthy donors (dated by TCRdb to the late 2010s). With respect to the entire study: An earlier analysis of 587 of the donors reported 276 Gb of sequence data and 117 million unique TCR beta sequences obtained from about 179 million T cells. A later genetic analysis took genome-wide SNP genotypes for about three fifths of the roughly 670 donors and used that subset as a discovery cohort. A later analysis re-analyzed previously published TCR beta repertoires from approximately 700 donors and added high-resolution HLA genotyping to study TCR occurrence patterns. The study aimed to test whether signatures of past pathogen exposure could be identified by cataloging public T cell receptors. To decide whether each TCR beta V gene segment behaved as functional or pseudogenic, an earlier analysis of approximately 600 of the donors relied on high-throughput TCR beta sequencing. To predict cytomegalovirus infection status, the study combined high-throughput TCR immunosequencing, statistical association of individual TCRs with disease status, and machine learning. The study profiled the T cell repertoires of 500 to 800 subjects by immunosequencing and related them to cytomegalovirus serostatus. Along with the roughly 700-subject first cohort, a separate validation cohort of over a hundred different subjects was used. Donor age, sex, ethnicity and CMV serostatus were collected together with the repertoire data. A few DR-DQ haplotypes were treated as single units for association and clustering because of strong linkage in the cohort. HLA typing included class I and class II loci at four-digit resolution. Typing coverage differed by locus: A, B, C, DRB1 and DQB1 were typed in about 629-630 donors, DQA1 in 522, DPA1 in 606, and DPB1 in 472. An early release that covered about 640 HLA-typed donors contained around 300 gigabases of sequencing data and approximately 85 million unique TCR sequences. On average, about 200,000 unique TCR beta nucleotide sequences were sequenced per donor among 300 to 500 genotyped donors of the cohort, with 15% to 20% of those sequences being non-productive. Of the 398 genotyped donors, 81% were placed in the genetic ancestry cluster associated with self-reported Caucasian donors. Rather than drawing on any new phenotypic data, the later analysis identified candidate immune exposures from TCR beta sequences and the way those sequences occurred across donors. All discovery cohort repertoires had been generated on a single sequencing platform.

CDR1 and CDR2, per the germline V gene (reference sequence), are SSHAT and FNYEAQ. Spanning cysteine to phenylalanine, the CDR3 consists of 14 amino acids. The entry retains the CDR3 DNA only, 42 bases that are in frame from base 1. Overall study results and their limits: Several of the top co-occurrence clusters appeared to be linked to parvovirus B19, influenza, CMV and Epstein-Barr virus, according to a later analysis. A later analysis associated about 18,000 TCR beta sequences with specific HLA alleles at a false discovery rate of 0.05. According to a later analysis, most CMV-associated TCR beta chains appeared to be HLA-restricted, and the HLA associations seemed to be driven largely by CMV exposure. The authors suggested that the approach could potentially be generalized to other disease states and immunological phenotypes. Some IMGT-functional V segments, including TRBV6-2 and TRBV6-3, could not be distinguished by the 87-base-pair reads and were therefore excluded. According to a later genetic analysis, donors in an Asian-associated ancestry cluster had fewer N-insertions in productive TCRs than the approximately 630-donor mean. While some public TCRs were present in many individuals, most TCR sequences turned up only very rarely across donors. Linkage disequilibrium might explain the correlated functional status among segregating V segments, but an unknown experimental factor could not be excluded. In a later analysis, TCR association rates were found to vary across HLA loci, with the most associated TCRs seen for DRB1 alleles and the fewest for HLA-C alleles. The classifier was reported to diagnose cytomegalovirus status with high specificity and sensitivity in both the original and validation cohorts. When HLA alleles, especially DR and DQ, strongly co-occurred, TCR associations were difficult to assign to individual alleles. In a later genetic analysis, a missense DCLRE1C variant was associated with V-gene and J-gene trimming of TCR beta chains, and the association was replicated in an independent cohort. The study gave a list of 150 to 200 TCR beta chains associated with cytomegalovirus. Approximately 16 rarely observed V segments, including chromosome 9 orphons, were excluded from the earlier analysis of a few hundred of the donors because counts were too low. A few of the identified cytomegalovirus-associated TCR beta chains were confirmed in vitro to be specific for cytomegalovirus antigens. In an earlier analysis of a few hundred of the donors, most TCR beta V segments were observed in productive rearrangements about 87% or about 30% of the time, broadly matching IMGT annotations. The only immune exposure information available for the cohort was CMV serostatus. The sequencing pipeline was judged likely to have produced a cluster of highly shared sequence variants as a technical artifact. A further reported finding was that TCR beta sequences accurately predicted the HLA-A and HLA-B alleles for most subjects in the first cohort. The presence/absence analyses assumed that sequencing depth was roughly uniform across donors, and that assumption may not be true. In a later analysis, HLA-associated TCR beta chains showed more clonal expansion and lower generation probabilities than non-associated chains that were equally common. This cohort had only TCR beta chains sequenced, and the lack of alpha or paired-chain data limited which features could be detected. HLA typing was unavailable for some donors at each locus, so association tests used only the typed subset.

Library method: the immunoSEQ multiplex PCR assay. For the multiplex PCR, a mixture combining 60 forward primers for TCR Vbeta segments and 13 reverse primers for TCR Jbeta segments was used. A multiplex PCR assay on genomic DNA amplified the CDR3 region of rearranged TCR beta genes. On the Illumina HiSeq System, the amplified TCR beta libraries were sequenced as 87-base-pair reads. Under the source paper's analysis protocol: A later analysis tallied around 87 million unique TCR beta chains across the 666 repertoires, and about 12 million of those chains were shared by two or more donors. To remove PCR and sequencing errors, raw reads were error-corrected and collapsed into unique sequences using a nearest-neighbor algorithm that merged closely related sequences. V, D and J gene segments were assigned by aligning CDR3 sequences to IMGT reference sequences. Each retained sequence needed at least a six-nucleotide match to both a V gene segment and a J gene segment. A rearrangement was called productive if the CDR3 had no stop codons and remained in frame with V and J, and every other rearrangement was called non-productive. Following IMGT convention, CDR3 was defined as the stretch from the second conserved V-encoded cysteine up to the conserved J-encoded phenylalanine. The earlier analysis of about 560 of the donors excluded any sequence lacking an unambiguous match to a single V gene segment. An earlier analysis of about 600 of the donors called V segments functional above 56.7% productive rearrangements and segregating when the between-donor standard deviation exceeded 5%. A statistical classification framework was built to diagnose cytomegalovirus status from the catalog of TCR beta chain sequences. In a later analysis, TCR nucleotide sequences were compared against IMGT/GENE-DB human TR gene sequences so that V and J genes could be assigned. Using the TCRdist pipeline, a later analysis assigned CDR3 sequences along with most-parsimonious VDJ recombination scenarios. In a later analysis, each TCR beta chain was defined by its CDR3 amino acid sequence together with its V-gene family, and reads without a unique V-gene family were excluded. A later analysis removed 550 to 650 highly shared, low-generation-probability nucleotide sequences to deal with suspected cross-contamination and a sequencing artifact. In a later analysis, a clonal expansion index for each public chain was calculated from normalized within-repertoire ranks of inferred template counts. Generation probabilities in a later analysis came from a VDJ recombination model fitted to out-of-frame rearrangements, and those results were checked against IGoR. Hypergeometric tests were used in a later analysis to score TCR-TCR, TCR-HLA and TCR-CMV co-occurrence, with a repertoire-size bias correction applied to the TCR pairs. A later analysis estimated false discovery rates by permuting HLA or CMV assignments 20 times. In a later analysis, co-occurring TCRs were grouped using DBSCAN, and TCRdist sequence similarity was added for clustering within HLA-allele-positive subsets. Repertoires with fewer than 30,000 or more than 120,000 public chains were left out of co-occurrence clustering, as were a handful of repertoires with anomalous nucleotide sharing. Held by TCRdb, this immuneACCESS table contains in-frame sequences only and omits some clones. Under half of the omission traces to an unresolved V gene where checked; the cause of the rest is unknown. V and J calls and clone size are those listed in that table; D and trimming were worked out from the DNA. In this sample the table shows 99,000 or so clones, around 15% of which occur a single time. The ten largest clones represent around 0.83% of the sample.

Note on this clone: Its antigen target is currently unknown. Germline and junction disagree at one end, which may indicate a read error.

The cohort was made up of 500 to 800 healthy bone marrow donors. At the time of sampling, all cohort members were nominally healthy, though unrecorded immune exposures were likely present. The donor was CMV seronegative and belonged to the group of around 350 seronegative cohort members. A peripheral blood sample was provided by each donor, and peripheral blood mononuclear cells were used for TCR beta sequencing. Genomic DNA extraction from the blood cell samples was performed with the Qiagen DNeasy Blood Extraction Kit. This TCR was sampled from a female donor in good health and CMV-seronegative. What was sequenced was PBMCs. The rearranged chain carries TRBV7-7 and TRBJ2-7, with TRBD1 matching 8 junction bases. This receptor has the CDR3 CASSPGQASYEQYF. The nucleotide sequence is TGTGCTAGCAGCCCGGGACAGGCCTCCTACGAGCAGTACTTC.